This TCR beta chain was obtained from a study of T cell changes during pregnancy in multiple sclerosis. This table comes from immunoSEQ multiplex PCR, and its TCRdb copy is limited to in-frame clones, with some not included. Altogether fewer than 60,000 clones are present, roughly 95% being singletons, with the ten largest covering 0.25% to 0.4%. CDR1 and CDR2 from the germline V gene are SGHNT and YENEEA. The V and J ends lost 1 base and 4 bases respectively, with 13 bases between them. There are 15 residues in the CDR3. The chain has TRBV11-3 and TRBJ1-1; D might be TRBD1 (6 bases). The sample was CD4+ T cells from peripheral blood mononuclear cells, taken in the third trimester of pregnancy. The receptor's source is a female donor with multiple sclerosis, enrolled in a pregnancy study. Written as DNA, the CDR3 is TGTGCCAGCAGCTTAGTCGGGCAGGGGAGCACTGAAGCTTTCTTT. Encoded protein: CASSLVGQGSTEAFF.